A selection of T cell receptor beta chains follows, all from one sample in a study of T cell responses to AZD1222 COVID-19 vaccine. Data came from immunoSEQ multiplex PCR; TCRdb stores just in-frame clones and leaves some out. The repertoire holds about 130,000 clones, with around 90% as singletons. Sequences were derived from peripheral blood, sampled on day 0 of AZD1222 vaccination. These receptors all come from an adult in good health. The CDR3 runs from the conserved cysteine through the conserved F or W. D genes are given only for firm matches. Clone size, where shown, is once, few, many, or a class for clones that have expanded.

v_gene,abundance,d_gene,j_gene,CDR3aa,CDR3nt
TRBV29-1,-,-,TRBJ1-1,CSVENPGHRNTEAFF,TGCAGCGTTGAAAACCCGGGACACAGGAACACTGAAGCTTTCTTT
TRBV10-3,once,TRBD1,TRBJ2-1,CAIRNGTVNEQFF,TGTGCCATCAGAAACGGGACAGTCAATGAGCAGTTCTTC
TRBV18,-,TRBD1,TRBJ2-1,CASSRQGEQFF,TGTGCCAGCTCACGACAGGGGGAGCAGTTCTTC
TRBV29-1,-,-,TRBJ1-4,CSVFSGSNEKLFF,TGCAGCGTTTTTAGTGGAAGTAATGAAAAACTGTTTTTT
TRBV7-2,-,-,TRBJ2-3,CASSVDVGTDTQYF,TGTGCCAGCAGCGTAGACGTGGGGACAGATACGCAGTATTTT
TRBV18,-,TRBD1,TRBJ1-2,CASSPQTGNYGYTF,TGTGCCAGCTCACCACAGACAGGGAACTATGGCTACACCTTC
TRBV5-5,-,-,TRBJ2-5,CASSLPGEETQYF,TGTGCCAGCAGCTTGCCGGGGGAAGAGACCCAGTACTTC
TRBV15,-,-,TRBJ1-6,CATSRERNTNSPLHF,TGTGCCACCAGCAGAGAGAGGAACACTAATTCACCCCTCCACTTT
TRBV4-3,-,TRBD2,TRBJ2-2,CASSQDLAGGGTGELFF,TGCGCCAGCAGCCAAGACCTAGCGGGGGGAGGTACCGGGGAGCTGTTTTTT
TRBV2,-,TRBD2,TRBJ2-5,CASSKELAGGQETQYF,TGTGCCAGCAGCAAAGAACTAGCGGGGGGGCAAGAGACCCAGTACTTC
TRBV5-4,-,-,TRBJ2-1,CASSPRTEITYNEQFF,TGTGCCAGCAGCCCCCGGACAGAAATAACCTACAATGAGCAGTTCTTC
TRBV18,-,-,TRBJ1-1,CASSPPTQEDTEAFF,TGTGCCAGCTCACCACCGACCCAAGAGGACACTGAAGCTTTCTTT
TRBV3-1/TRBV3-2,-,-,TRBJ1-2,CASSGGLALGYTF,TGTGCCAGCAGCGGGGGATTGGCCTTGGGCTACACCTTC
TRBV7-3,-,-,TRBJ2-2,CASSLSSGVDTGELFF,TGTGCCAGCAGCTTATCCTCTGGGGTGGACACCGGGGAGCTGTTTTTT